These T cell receptor beta chains were read from a single sample in a study of control samples from healthy donors and cancer patients. Measured with immunoSEQ multiplex PCR; TCRdb has only the in-frame clones, and not every one. The sample has 150,000 to 200,000 clones, roughly 90% seen once; the top ten hold approximately 12%. Sequencing was performed on blood. The receptors were sampled from a man aged 25 to 40 in good health. Each CDR3 is given with its conserved first and last residue. The D gene is left open where the match is weak.

D gene: -
J gene: TRBJ2-3
V gene: TRBV25-1
CDR3 protein: CASSDPNTDTQYF
CDR3 DNA: TGTGCCAGCAGTGATCCTAACACAGATACGCAGTATTTT

D gene: -
J gene: TRBJ1-5
V gene: TRBV28
CDR3 protein: CASSSGIGEPQHF
CDR3 DNA: TGTGCCAGCAGTTCAGGGATTGGGGAGCCCCAGCATTTT

D gene: -
J gene: TRBJ2-1
V gene: TRBV2
CDR3 protein: CASSGTAATNNEQFF
CDR3 DNA: TGTGCCAGCAGTGGGACAGCCGCAACAAACAATGAGCAGTTCTTC

D gene: TRBD2
J gene: TRBJ2-5
V gene: TRBV5-5
CDR3 protein: CASSARTSRETQYF
CDR3 DNA: TGTGCCAGCAGCGCCAGGACTAGCCGGGAGACCCAGTACTTC

D gene: -
J gene: TRBJ1-4
V gene: TRBV20-1
CDR3 protein: CSASQTNEKLFF
CDR3 DNA: TGCAGTGCTAGTCAGACCAATGAAAAACTGTTTTTT

D gene: TRBD2
J gene: TRBJ2-1
V gene: TRBV11-3
CDR3 protein: CASSYSGGRNEQFF
CDR3 DNA: TGTGCCAGCAGCTACAGCGGGGGGCGAAATGAGCAGTTCTTC

D gene: -
J gene: TRBJ1-2
V gene: TRBV19
CDR3 protein: CASSTRFPGYTF
CDR3 DNA: TGTGCCAGTAGTACCCGCTTTCCTGGCTACACCTTC

D gene: TRBD2
J gene: TRBJ2-2
V gene: TRBV19
CDR3 protein: CATRREGLSNTGELFF
CDR3 DNA: TGTGCTACGCGGCGGGAGGGCCTCTCGAACACCGGGGAGCTGTTTTTT

D gene: TRBD1
J gene: TRBJ1-2
V gene: TRBV7-9
CDR3 protein: CASSFLGTEDNYGYTF
CDR3 DNA: TGTGCCAGCAGCTTCTTAGGGACAGAGGATAACTATGGCTACACCTTC

D gene: -
J gene: TRBJ1-3
V gene: TRBV9
CDR3 protein: CASSVEGTGGNTIYF
CDR3 DNA: TGTGCCAGCAGCGTAGAAGGAACAGGAGGAAACACCATATATTTT

D gene: TRBD2
J gene: TRBJ2-1
V gene: TRBV27
CDR3 protein: CASSLRGTSGSGNEQFF
CDR3 DNA: TGTGCCAGCAGTTTGAGGGGGACTAGCGGGAGTGGCAATGAGCAGTTCTTC

D gene: -
J gene: TRBJ2-2
V gene: TRBV3-1/TRBV3-2
CDR3 protein: CASSKGSGTGELFF
CDR3 DNA: TGTGCCAGCAGCAAAGGGTCAGGGACCGGGGAGCTGTTTTTT

D gene: TRBD1
J gene: TRBJ1-5
V gene: TRBV24-1
CDR3 protein: CATSFRGQQPQHF
CDR3 DNA: TGTGCCACCAGTTTCAGGGGGCAACAGCCCCAGCATTTT

D gene: -
J gene: TRBJ1-1
V gene: TRBV5-4
CDR3 protein: CASSHETGPYTEAFF
CDR3 DNA: TGTGCCAGCAGCCATGAGACAGGACCCTACACTGAAGCTTTCTTT

D gene: -
J gene: TRBJ1-5
V gene: TRBV3-1/TRBV3-2
CDR3 protein: CASSQDISGGNQPQHF
CDR3 DNA: TGTGCCAGCAGCCAAGATATCTCAGGAGGCAATCAGCCCCAGCATTTT

D gene: -
J gene: TRBJ2-1
V gene: TRBV15
CDR3 protein: CATSRDGGSGEQFF
CDR3 DNA: TGTGCCACCAGCAGAGATGGGGGCTCCGGTGAGCAGTTCTTC

D gene: -
J gene: TRBJ1-6
V gene: TRBV6-2/TRBV6-3
CDR3 protein: CASSPRAGLDSPLHF
CDR3 DNA: TGTGCCAGCAGTCCCCGAGCGGGGCTTGATTCACCCCTCCACTTT